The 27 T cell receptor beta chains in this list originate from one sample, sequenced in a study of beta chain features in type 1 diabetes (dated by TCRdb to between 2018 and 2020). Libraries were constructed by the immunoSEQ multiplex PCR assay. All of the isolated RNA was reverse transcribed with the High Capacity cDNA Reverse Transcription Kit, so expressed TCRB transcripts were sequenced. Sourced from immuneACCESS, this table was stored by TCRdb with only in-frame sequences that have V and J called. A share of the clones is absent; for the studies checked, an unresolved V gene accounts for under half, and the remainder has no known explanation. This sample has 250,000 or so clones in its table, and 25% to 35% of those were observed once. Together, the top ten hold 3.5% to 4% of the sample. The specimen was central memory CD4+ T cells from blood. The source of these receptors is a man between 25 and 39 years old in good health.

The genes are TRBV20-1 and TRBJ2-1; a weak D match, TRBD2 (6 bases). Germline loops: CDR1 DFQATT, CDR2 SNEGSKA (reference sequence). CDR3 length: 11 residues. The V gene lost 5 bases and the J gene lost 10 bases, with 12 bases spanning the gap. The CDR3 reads CSAGLATEQFF. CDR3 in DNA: TGCAGTGCTGGGCTAGCGACAGAGCAGTTCTTC.

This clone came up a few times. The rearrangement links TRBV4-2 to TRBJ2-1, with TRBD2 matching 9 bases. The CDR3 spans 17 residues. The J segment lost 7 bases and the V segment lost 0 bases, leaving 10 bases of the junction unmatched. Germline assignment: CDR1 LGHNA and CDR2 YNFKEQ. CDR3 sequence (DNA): TGTGCCAGCAGCCAAGATCTAAGACTAGCGGACGGGAATGAGCAGTTCTTC. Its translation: CASSQDLRLADGNEQFF.

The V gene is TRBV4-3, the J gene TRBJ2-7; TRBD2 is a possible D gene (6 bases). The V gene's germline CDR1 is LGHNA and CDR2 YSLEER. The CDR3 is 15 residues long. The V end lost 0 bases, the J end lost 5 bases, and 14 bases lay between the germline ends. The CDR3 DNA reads TGCGCCAGCAGCCAAGAAGGGCCAGGGAGGAACGAGCAGTACTTC. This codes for CASSQEGPGRNEQYF.

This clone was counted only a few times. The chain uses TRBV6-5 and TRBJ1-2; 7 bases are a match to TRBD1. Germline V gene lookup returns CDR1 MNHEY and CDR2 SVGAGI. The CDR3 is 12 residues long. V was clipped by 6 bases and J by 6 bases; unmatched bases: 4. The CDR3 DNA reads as TGTGCCAGCAGAACAGGGGTACATGGCTACACCTTC. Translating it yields CASRTGVHGYTF.

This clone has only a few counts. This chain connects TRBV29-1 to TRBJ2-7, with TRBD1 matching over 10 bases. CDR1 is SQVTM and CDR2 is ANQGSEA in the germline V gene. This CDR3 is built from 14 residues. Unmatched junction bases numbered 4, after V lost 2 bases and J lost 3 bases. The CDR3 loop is CSVEFRTGGYEQYF. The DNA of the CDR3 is TGCAGCGTTGAATTCAGGACAGGGGGCTACGAGCAGTACTTC.

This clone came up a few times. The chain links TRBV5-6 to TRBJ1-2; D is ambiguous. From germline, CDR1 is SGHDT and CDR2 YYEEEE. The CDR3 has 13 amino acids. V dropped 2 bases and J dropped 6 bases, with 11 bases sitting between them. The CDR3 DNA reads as TGTGCCAGCAGCTTCCGGGGAGGCGATGGCTACACCTTC. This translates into CASSFRGGDGYTF.

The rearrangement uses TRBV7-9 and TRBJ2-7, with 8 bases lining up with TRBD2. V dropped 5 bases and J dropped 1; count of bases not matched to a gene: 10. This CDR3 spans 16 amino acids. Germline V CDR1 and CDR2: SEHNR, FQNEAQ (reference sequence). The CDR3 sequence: CASSPPRAGGSYEQYF. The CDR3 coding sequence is TGTGCCAGCAGCCCCCCGCGGGCGGGAGGATCCTACGAGCAGTACTTC.

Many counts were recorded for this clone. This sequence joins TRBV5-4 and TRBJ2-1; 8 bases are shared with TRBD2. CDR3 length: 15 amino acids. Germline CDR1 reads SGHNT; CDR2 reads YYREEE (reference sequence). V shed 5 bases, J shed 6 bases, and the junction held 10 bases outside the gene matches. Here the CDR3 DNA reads TGTGCCAGCAGTAATAGACTAGCGCAAGGCAATGAGCAGTTCTTC. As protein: CASSNRLAQGNEQFF.

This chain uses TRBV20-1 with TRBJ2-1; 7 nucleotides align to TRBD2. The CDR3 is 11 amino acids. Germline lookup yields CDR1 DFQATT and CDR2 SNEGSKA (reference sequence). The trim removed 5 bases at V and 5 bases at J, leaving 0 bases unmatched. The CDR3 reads CSAGGDNEQFF. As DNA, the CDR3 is TGCAGTGCTGGGGGGGACAATGAGCAGTTCTTC.

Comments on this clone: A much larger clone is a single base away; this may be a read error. CDR3 sequence reads: CASSRDRDSPLHF. DNA for the CDR3: TGTGCCAGCAGCCGGGACAGGGATTCTCCCCTCCACTTT. The chain is built from TRBV2 and TRBJ1-6; 9 positions agree with TRBD1. The CDR3 extends over 13 amino acids. Germline V gives CDR1 SNHLY, CDR2 FYNNEI. The complete variable domain, with remaining parts taken from reference TRBV2 and TRBJ1-6, reads EPEVTQTPSHQVTQMGQEVILRCVPISNHLYFYWYRQILGQKVEFLVSFYNNEISEKSEIFDDQFSVERPDGSNFTLKIRSTKLEDSAMYFCASSRDRDSPLHFGNGTRLTVT.

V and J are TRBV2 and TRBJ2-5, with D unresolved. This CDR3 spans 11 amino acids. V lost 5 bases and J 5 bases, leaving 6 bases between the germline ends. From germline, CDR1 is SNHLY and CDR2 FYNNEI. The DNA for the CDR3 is TGTGCCAGCAGTCAATGGGAGACCCAGTACTTC. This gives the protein CASSQWETQYF.

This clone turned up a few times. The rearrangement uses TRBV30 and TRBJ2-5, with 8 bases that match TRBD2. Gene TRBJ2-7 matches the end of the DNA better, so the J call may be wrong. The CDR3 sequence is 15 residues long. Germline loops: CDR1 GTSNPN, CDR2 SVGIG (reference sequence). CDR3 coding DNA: TGTGCCTGGATGAGCGGGAGCTTGACATGGGGCGAGCAGTACTTC. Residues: CAWMSGSLTWGEQYF.

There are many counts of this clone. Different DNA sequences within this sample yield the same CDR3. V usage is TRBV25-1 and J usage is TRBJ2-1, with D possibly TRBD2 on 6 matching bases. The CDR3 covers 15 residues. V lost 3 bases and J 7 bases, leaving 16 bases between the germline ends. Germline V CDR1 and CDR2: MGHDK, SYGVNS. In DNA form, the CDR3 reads TGTGCCAGCAGTGATGGGCAGCGGGTCGGGAATGAGCAGTTCTTC. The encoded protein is CASSDGQRVGNEQFF.

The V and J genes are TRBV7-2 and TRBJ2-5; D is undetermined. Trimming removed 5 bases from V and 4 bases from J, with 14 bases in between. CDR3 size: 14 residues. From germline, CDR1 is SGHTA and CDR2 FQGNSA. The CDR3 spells CASSPEAIRETQYF. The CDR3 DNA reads TGTGCCAGCAGCCCAGAGGCTATCCGAGAGACCCAGTACTTC. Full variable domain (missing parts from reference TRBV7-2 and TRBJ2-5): GAGVSQSPSNKVTEKGKDVELRCDPISGHTALYWYRQSLGQGLEFLIYFQGNSAPDKSGLPSDRFSAERTGGSVSTLTIQRTQQEDSAVYLCASSPEAIRETQYFGPGTRLLVL.

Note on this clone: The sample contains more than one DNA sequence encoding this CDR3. The CDR3 loop reads CSARANTEAFF. CDR3 sequence (DNA): TGCAGTGCTAGAGCCAACACTGAAGCTTTCTTT. V gene TRBV20-1 combines with J gene TRBJ1-1; no firm D call. Trimming pared 1 base from V and 2 bases from J, leaving 2 bases between. The CDR3 totals 11 residues. In germline, CDR1 is DFQATT, CDR2 SNEGSKA (reference sequence).

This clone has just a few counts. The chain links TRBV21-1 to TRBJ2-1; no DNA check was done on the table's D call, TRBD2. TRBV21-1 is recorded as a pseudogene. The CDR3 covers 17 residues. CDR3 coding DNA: TGTGCCAGCAGCAAGAGGGGACTAGCGGGAGGACCCAATGAGCAGTTCTTC. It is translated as CASSKRGLAGGPNEQFF.

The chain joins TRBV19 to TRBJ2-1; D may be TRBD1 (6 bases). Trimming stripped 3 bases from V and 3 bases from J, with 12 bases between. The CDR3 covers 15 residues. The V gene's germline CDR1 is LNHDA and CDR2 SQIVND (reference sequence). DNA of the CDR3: TGTGCCAGTAGTATGGGGGCTAGCTACTACAATGAGCAGTTCTTC. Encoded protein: CASSMGASYYNEQFF.

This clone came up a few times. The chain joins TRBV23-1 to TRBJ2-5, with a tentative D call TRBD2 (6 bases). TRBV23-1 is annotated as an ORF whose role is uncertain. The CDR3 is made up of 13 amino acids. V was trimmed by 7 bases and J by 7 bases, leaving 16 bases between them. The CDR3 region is CASKEGYLRTQYF. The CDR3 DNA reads TGCGCCAGCAAGGAGGGGTACCTGCGGACCCAGTACTTC.

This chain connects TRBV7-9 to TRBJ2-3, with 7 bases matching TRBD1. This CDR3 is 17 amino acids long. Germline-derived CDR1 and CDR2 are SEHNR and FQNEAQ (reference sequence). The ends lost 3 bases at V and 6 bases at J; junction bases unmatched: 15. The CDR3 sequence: CASSFRQGLSFADTQYF. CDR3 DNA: TGTGCCAGCAGCTTTAGACAGGGCCTCTCCTTCGCTGATACGCAGTATTTT.

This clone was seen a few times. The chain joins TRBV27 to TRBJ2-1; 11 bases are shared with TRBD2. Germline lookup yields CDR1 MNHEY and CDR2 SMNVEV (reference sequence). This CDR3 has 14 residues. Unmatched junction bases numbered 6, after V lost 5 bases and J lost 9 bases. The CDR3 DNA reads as TGTGCCAGCAGTAATAGCGGGAGGGCCGGTGAGCAGTTCTTC. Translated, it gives CASSNSGRAGEQFF.

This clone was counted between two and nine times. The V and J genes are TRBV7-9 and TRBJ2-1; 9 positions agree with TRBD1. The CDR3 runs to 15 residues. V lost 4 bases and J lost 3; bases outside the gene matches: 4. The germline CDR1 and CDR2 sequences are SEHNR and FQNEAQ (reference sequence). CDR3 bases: TGTGCCAGCAGCTACCGACAGGGGGACTACAATGAGCAGTTCTTC. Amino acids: CASSYRQGDYNEQFF.

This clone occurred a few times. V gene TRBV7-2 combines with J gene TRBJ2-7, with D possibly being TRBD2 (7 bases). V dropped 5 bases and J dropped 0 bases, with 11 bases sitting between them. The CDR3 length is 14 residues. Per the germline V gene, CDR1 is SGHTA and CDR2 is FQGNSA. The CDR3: CASSKRDTSYEQYF. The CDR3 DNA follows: TGTGCCAGCAGCAAGCGGGACACCTCCTACGAGCAGTACTTC.

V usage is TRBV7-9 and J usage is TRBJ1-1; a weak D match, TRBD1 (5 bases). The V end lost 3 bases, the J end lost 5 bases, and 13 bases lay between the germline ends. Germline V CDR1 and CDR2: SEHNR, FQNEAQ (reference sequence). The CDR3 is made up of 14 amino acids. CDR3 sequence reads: CASSFGTRGTEAFF. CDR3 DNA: TGTGCCAGCAGCTTCGGGACGCGGGGGACTGAAGCTTTCTTT.

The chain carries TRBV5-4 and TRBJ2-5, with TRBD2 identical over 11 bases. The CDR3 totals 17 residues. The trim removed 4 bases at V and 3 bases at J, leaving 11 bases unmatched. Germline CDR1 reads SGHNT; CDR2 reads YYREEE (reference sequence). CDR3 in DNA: TGTGCCAGCAGCGGGCCCCGACTAGCGGGGACTAAAGAGACCCAGTACTTC. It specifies CASSGPRLAGTKETQYF.

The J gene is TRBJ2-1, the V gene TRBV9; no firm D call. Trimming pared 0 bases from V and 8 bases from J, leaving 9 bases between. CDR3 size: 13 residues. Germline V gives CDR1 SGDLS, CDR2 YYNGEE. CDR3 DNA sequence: TGTGCCAGCAGCGTAGGGCTACCGGATGAGCAGTTCTTC. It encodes CASSVGLPDEQFF.

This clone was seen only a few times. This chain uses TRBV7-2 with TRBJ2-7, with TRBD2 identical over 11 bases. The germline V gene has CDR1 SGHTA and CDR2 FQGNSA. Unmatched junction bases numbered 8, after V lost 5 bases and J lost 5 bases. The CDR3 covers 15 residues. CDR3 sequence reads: CASSPLTSGVNEQYF. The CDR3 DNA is TGTGCCAGCAGCCCCTTGACTAGCGGGGTTAACGAGCAGTACTTC.

CDR3 sequence (DNA): TGCAGTGCTAATAACGAGCAGTACTTC. It is translated as CSANNEQYF. This rearrangement joins TRBV20-1 to TRBJ2-7, with D hard to call. Germline V gene sequence: CDR1 DFQATT, CDR2 SNEGSKA (reference sequence). The germline V and J ends were trimmed by 4 bases and 5 bases, with 3 bases remaining between them. This CDR3 contains 9 residues.